This T cell receptor (beta chain) originates from a study of read filtering for tumor transcriptome and immune sequencing. Looking at the study overall: Mean patient age was roughly 61 years, range roughly 40 to 85; 16 to 20 male, 12 to 15 female. Eight or nine patients were R-ISS I, 16 were R-ISS II, 6 or 7 were R-ISS III.

At the time of active disease, bone marrow was collected from every patient. About this clonotype itself: A far larger clone is just one base off, so this is likely a read error.

The library was built from roughly 400 ng RNA with molecular barcoded adaptors for alpha/delta and beta/gamma chains. TCRdb processed the reads anew with MiXCR; each CDR3 protein has one entry. Among 50,000 or so distinct CDR3 sequences, less than 15% were seen once, and the ten largest hold more than 14%. Germline V gene lookup returns CDR1 SGHVS and CDR2 FQNEAQ. The CDR3 loop spans 14 amino acids. Trimming took 3 bases from V and 4 from J, leaving 12 bases between them. This receptor was identified in a donor over 35 with multiple myeloma. The chain links TRBV7-8 to TRBJ1-1; D gene uncertain. Sequencing used a population of CD138-negative cells sorted from bone marrow. CDR3 bases: TGTGCCAGCAGCTTTTGTACCGAGGGCACTGAAGCTTTCTTT. As protein: CASSFCTEGTEAFF.